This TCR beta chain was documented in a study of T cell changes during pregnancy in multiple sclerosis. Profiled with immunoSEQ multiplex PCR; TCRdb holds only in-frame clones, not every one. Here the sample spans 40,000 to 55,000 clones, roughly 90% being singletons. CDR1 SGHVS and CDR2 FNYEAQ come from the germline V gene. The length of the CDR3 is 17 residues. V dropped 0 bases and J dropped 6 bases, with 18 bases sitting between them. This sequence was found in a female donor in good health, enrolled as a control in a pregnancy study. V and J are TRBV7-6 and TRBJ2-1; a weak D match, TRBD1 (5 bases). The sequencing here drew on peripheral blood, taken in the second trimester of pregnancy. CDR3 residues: CASSLALTADGANEQFF. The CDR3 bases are TGTGCCAGCAGCTTAGCGCTAACAGCTGATGGGGCCAATGAGCAGTTCTTC.